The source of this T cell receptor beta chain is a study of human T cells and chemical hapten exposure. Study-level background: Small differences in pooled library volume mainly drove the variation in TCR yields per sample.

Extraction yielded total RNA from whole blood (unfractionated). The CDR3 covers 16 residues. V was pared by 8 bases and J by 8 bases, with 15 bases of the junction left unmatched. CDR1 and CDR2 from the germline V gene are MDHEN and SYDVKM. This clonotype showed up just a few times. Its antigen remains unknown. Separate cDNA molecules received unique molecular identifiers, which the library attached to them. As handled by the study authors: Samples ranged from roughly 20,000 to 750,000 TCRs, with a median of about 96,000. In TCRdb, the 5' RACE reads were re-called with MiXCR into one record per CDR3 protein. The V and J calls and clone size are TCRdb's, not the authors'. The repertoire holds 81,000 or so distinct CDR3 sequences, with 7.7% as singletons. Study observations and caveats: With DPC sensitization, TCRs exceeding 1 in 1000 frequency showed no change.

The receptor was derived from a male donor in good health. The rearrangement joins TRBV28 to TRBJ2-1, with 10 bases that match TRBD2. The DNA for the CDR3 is TGTGCCAGCGGAGTAGGGGCTAGCGGGAGTTCTGATGAGCAGTTCTTC. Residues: CASGVGASGSSDEQFF. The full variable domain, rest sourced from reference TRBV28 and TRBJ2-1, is DVKVTQSSRYLVKRTGEKVFLECVQDMDHENMFWYRQDPGLGLRLIYFSYDVKMKEKGDIPEGYSVSREKKERFSLILESASTNQTSMYLCASGVGASGSSDEQFFGPGTRLTVL.